The clone carrying this T cell receptor (beta chain) is a singleton in its sample. Its antigen is currently unknown. The source of the sample is a study of cytomegalovirus exposure and HLA in healthy donors. Germline V gives CDR1 LNHDA, CDR2 SQIVND (reference sequence). The CDR3 is 15 residues long. The J segment lost 2 bases and the V segment lost 3 bases, leaving 3 bases of the junction unmatched. Study outcomes and limitations: Follow-up analysis later connected one missense variant in DCLRE1C with trimming of TCR beta V- and J-genes. Differences between HLA loci emerged in a later analysis of TCR association rates, with DRB1 most and HLA-C fewest. Researchers counted 150 to 200 TCR beta chains as cytomegalovirus-associated.

The PCR used 60 Vbeta and 13 Jbeta primers. Profiled with immunoSEQ multiplex PCR; TCRdb holds only in-frame clones, not every one. The sample lists 150,000 to 200,000 clones, roughly 80% occurring once. Sequenced sample: PBMCs. The V gene is TRBV19, the J gene TRBJ2-7; 11 bases agree with TRBD2. The TCR comes from a male donor in good health and CMV-seronegative. Here the CDR3 DNA reads TGTGCCAGTAGTATTTCTAGCGGGGGGACCTACGAGCAGTACTTC. Translating gives CASSISSGGTYEQYF.